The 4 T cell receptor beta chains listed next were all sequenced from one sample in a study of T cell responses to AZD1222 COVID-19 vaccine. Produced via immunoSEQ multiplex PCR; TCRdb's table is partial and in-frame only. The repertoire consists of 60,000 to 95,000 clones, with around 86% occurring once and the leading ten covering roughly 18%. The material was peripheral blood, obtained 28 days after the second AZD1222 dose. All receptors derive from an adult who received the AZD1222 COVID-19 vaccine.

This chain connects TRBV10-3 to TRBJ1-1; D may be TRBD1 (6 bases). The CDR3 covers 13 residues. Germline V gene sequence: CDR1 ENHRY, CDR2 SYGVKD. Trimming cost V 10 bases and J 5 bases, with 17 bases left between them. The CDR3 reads CATNTGPVTEAFF. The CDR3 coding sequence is TGTGCCACCAACACAGGGCCGGTGACTGAAGCTTTCTTT.

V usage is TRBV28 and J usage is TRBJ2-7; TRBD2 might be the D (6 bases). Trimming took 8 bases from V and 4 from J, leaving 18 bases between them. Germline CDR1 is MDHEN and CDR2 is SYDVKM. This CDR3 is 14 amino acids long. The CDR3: CASAGTPIRYEQYF. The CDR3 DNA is TGTGCCAGCGCGGGGACCCCTATTAGGTACGAGCAGTACTTC.

CDR3: CASSPTETGELFF. The DNA for the CDR3 is TGTGCCAGCAGCCCCACTGAAACCGGGGAGCTGTTTTTT. V and J are TRBV3-1 (or the pseudogene TRBV3-2) and TRBJ2-2; D unresolved. In germline, CDR1 is LGHDT, CDR2 YNNKEL (reference sequence). This CDR3 comprises 13 residues. The V gene lost 4 bases and the J gene lost 5 bases, with 8 bases spanning the gap.

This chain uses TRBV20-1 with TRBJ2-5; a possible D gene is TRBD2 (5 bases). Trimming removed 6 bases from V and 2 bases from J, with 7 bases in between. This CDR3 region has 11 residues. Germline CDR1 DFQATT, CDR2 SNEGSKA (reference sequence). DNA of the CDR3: TGCAGTGCGGGAGAACAAGAGACCCAGTACTTC. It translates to CSAGEQETQYF.